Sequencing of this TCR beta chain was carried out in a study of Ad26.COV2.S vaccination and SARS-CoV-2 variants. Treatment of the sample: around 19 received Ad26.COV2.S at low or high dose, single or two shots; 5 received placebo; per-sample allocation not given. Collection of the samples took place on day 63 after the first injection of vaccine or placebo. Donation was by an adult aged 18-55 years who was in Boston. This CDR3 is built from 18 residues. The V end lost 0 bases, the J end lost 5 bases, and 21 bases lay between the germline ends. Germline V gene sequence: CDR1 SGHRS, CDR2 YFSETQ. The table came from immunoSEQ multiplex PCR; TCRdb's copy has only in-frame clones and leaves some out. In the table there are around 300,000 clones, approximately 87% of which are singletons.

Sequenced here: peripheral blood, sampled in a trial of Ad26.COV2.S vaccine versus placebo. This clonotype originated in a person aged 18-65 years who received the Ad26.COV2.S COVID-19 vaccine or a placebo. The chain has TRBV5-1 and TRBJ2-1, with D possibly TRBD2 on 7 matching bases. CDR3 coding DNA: TGCGCCAGCAGCTTGGCAGGGGACGGACTAGTTCGAGACAATGAGCAGTTCTTC. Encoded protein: CASSLAGDGLVRDNEQFF.